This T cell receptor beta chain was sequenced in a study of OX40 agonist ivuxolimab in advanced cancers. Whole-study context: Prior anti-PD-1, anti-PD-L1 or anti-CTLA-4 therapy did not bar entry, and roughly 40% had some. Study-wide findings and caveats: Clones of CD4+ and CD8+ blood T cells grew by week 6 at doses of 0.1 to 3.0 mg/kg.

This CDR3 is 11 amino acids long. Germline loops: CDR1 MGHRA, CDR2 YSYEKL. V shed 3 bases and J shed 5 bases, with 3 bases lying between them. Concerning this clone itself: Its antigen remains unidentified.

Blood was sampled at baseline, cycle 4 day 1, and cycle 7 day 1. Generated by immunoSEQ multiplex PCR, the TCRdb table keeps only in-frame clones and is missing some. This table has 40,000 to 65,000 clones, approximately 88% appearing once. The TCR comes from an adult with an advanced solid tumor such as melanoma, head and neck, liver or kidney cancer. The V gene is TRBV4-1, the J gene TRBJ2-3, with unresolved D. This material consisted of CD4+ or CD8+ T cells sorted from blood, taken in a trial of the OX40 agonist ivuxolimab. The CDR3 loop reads CASSHKDTQYF. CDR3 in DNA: TGCGCCAGCAGCCATAAAGATACGCAGTATTTT.